The clone carrying this TCR beta chain has just one count. Its antigen is unidentified. These data belong to a study of T cell responses to AZD1222 COVID-19 vaccine. The protocol was immunoSEQ multiplex PCR, while the TCRdb copy is restricted to in-frame clones and leaves out a portion. The table shows 78,000 or so clones, with around 80% occurring only once. With 8 bases removed from V and 1 base from J, the gap between germline ends came to 14 bases. In germline, CDR1 is LNHDA, CDR2 SQIVND (reference sequence). The CDR3 has 14 amino acids. Overall study results and limits: Reportedly, close to half of spike-specific TCRs are directed against unmutated variant regions. Two AZD1222 doses significantly raised spike-specific TCR breadth and depth over controls.

The chain has TRBV19 and TRBJ1-1; D perhaps matches TRBD1 (6 bases). This clonotype originated in an adult who received the AZD1222 COVID-19 vaccine. Sequenced material: peripheral blood, taken 28 days after the second AZD1222 dose. CDR3 in DNA: TGTGCCAGTGAACAGGGAAGGTGGAACACTGAAGCTTTCTTT. Translating it yields CASEQGRWNTEAFF.